Below, one T cell receptor (beta chain) is given with its context. The antigen remains undetermined. This sample was taken from a study of cytomegalovirus exposure and HLA in healthy donors. Study findings and constraints: The authors listed 150 to 200 TCR beta chains as cytomegalovirus-associated. According to a later analysis, TCR clusters from the first cohort tended to co-occur in the 100 to 150 validation repertoires.

The donors were part of the roughly 110-subject validation cohort, which stood apart from the approximately 630-subject first cohort. CDR3 length: 16 amino acids. CDR1 and CDR2 from the germline V gene are SGHRS and YFSETQ. The V end lost 0 bases, the J end lost 6 bases, and 15 bases lay between the germline ends. The repertoire was sequenced with immunoSEQ multiplex PCR; TCRdb's copy has only in-frame clones and lacks some. The sample yields approximately 230,000 clones, roughly 87% seen once. This receptor was taken from a man younger than 35 in good health and CMV-seropositive. The genes are TRBV5-1 and TRBJ2-2; D may be TRBD1 (5 bases). Sequenced material: PBMCs. The CDR3 DNA sequence: TGCGCCAGCAGCTTGGGAGGACCGATAGGGGCCGGGGAGCTGTTTTTT. Its protein product is CASSLGGPIGAGELFF.